The TCR beta chain described here comes from a study of blood T cell repertoires in COVID-19. Overall study context: Material from acute and convalescent COVID-19 was sourced from the United States, Italy and Spain. The analysed material was cDNA or gDNA that came from T cells, B-cell-depleted T cells, or PBMCs.

The V gene end was trimmed by 2 bases and the J gene end by 4 bases; junction bases not matched to a gene: 4. The CDR3 extends over 15 amino acids. CDR1 MNHEY and CDR2 SMNVEV come from the germline V gene (reference sequence). In the authors' workflow: Reference gene primer amplification gave nucleated cell count estimates. The table came from immunoSEQ multiplex PCR; TCRdb's copy has only in-frame clones and leaves some out. From that table come the V and J calls and clone size; the DNA was used to work out D and trimming. The sample lists roughly 160,000 clones, 84% occurring once. This clone was observed a handful of times. Seattle participants joined during active infection and were tracked over time.

The chain couples TRBV27 to TRBJ2-5; 10 bases agree with TRBD2. The TCR originated in a woman aged 80 or over with COVID-19, enrolled during active disease. Specimen: peripheral blood. Here the CDR3 DNA reads TGTGCCAGCAGTTTACTAGCGGGAGCCCCAGAGACCCAGTACTTC. This sequence encodes CASSLLAGAPETQYF.